This TCR beta chain appears in the sequencing data of a study of CD8+CD57+ T cells in acquired aplastic anemia. Study information: An average of 3.2 ug of DNA was obtained from sorted CD4+ and CD8+ cells.

Genomic DNA templated the TCR beta VDJ and CDR3 profiling. In TCRdb, the reads were re-called with MiXCR into one record per CDR3 protein. The table lists 250,000 to 300,000 distinct CDR3 sequences, 55% to 60% of them singletons, with less than 9.5% in the top ten. The CDR3 is 15 amino acids. V dropped 3 bases and J dropped 4 bases, with 15 bases sitting between them. CDR1 and CDR2 from the germline V gene are ENHRY and SYGVKD. The sample comprised sorted CD4+, CD8+, or CD8+CD57+ T cells (not recorded which) from PBMCs. The TCR comes from a human donor with severe aplastic anemia or a healthy control (not recorded which). The chain has TRBV10-3 and TRBJ1-2; a possible D gene is TRBD1 (5 bases). CDR3 coding DNA: TGTGCCATCAGTGACTCTAGGGGATATGGCTATGGCTACACCTTC. Its protein product is CAISDSRGYGYGYTF.